These 27 T cell receptor beta chains came from one sample sequenced in a study of CD8 T cells in ankylosing spondylitis. General observations from the study: A motif in TCR beta, a set of 8 or 9 highly homologous variants, appeared characteristic of ankylosing spondylitis blood.

Via MiXCR, TCRdb re-called the 5' RACE reads, giving one row per CDR3 protein. The sample shows a few hundred thousand distinct CDR3 sequences, approximately 16% of them seen only once. Their cognate antigens are unknown. The source material was blood, either unsorted or a sorted T cell fraction (not recorded which). The receptors were sampled from a male donor with ankylosing spondylitis.

The chain recombines TRBV11-2 with TRBJ2-1; weak D call: TRBD2 (6 bases). The CDR3 extends over 12 amino acids. Germline CDR1 and CDR2: SGHAT and FQNNGV. V shed 5 bases and J shed 10 bases, with 12 bases lying between them. CDR3 region: CASSPGSPEQFF. CDR3 nucleotide sequence: TGTGCCAGCAGCCCCGGGAGCCCCGAGCAGTTCTTC.

The gene calls are TRBV29-1 and TRBJ2-3, with unresolved D. CDR1 and CDR2 (germline): SQVTM, ANQGSEA. The CDR3 extends over 11 amino acids. CDR3 bases: TGCAGGGTCCAGGTTTGGGATACGCAGTATTTT. This translates into CRVQVWDTQYF.

The rearrangement links TRBV7-9 to TRBJ1-1, with TRBD1 matching 8 bases. Germline V gives CDR1 SEHNR, CDR2 FQNEAQ (reference sequence). This CDR3 contains 14 residues. Trimming cost V 7 bases and J 1 base; bases outside gene matches: 5. The CDR3 DNA reads TGTGCCAGCAATTACCAGGGGGCGAACACTGAAGCTTTCTTT. Residues: CASNYQGANTEAFF.

The chain joins TRBV13 to TRBJ1-2; 7 bases line up with TRBD1. This CDR3 has 13 residues. V shed 5 bases and J 2 bases; nucleotides not matched to a gene: 2. CDR1 and CDR2 from the germline V gene are PRHDT and FYEKMQ (reference sequence). CDR3 DNA: TGTGCCAGCAGCACGACAGGGAACTATGGCTACACCTTC. It specifies CASSTTGNYGYTF.

This clonotype occurred a few times. The V call is TRBV7-8, the J call TRBJ1-4; D unresolved. Looked up from germline, CDR1 is SGHVS and CDR2 is FQNEAQ. V was cut by 4 bases and J by 7 bases, with 16 bases left in between. The CDR3 runs 15 residues. The CDR3 region is CASSSSGSEGEKLFF. CDR3 bases: TGTGCCAGCAGCTCCTCGGGGAGTGAGGGTGAAAAACTGTTTTTT.

This clonotype was detected only a few times. This chain links TRBV13 with TRBJ2-7, with D perhaps matching TRBD2 (6 bases). Trimming removed 1 base at V and 0 bases at J, with 13 bases between. Germline values: CDR1 PRHDT, CDR2 FYEKMQ (reference sequence). The CDR3 contains 16 residues. Written as DNA, the CDR3 is TGTGCCAGCAGCTTAGCTGGGGGGTCACACTCCTACGAGCAGTACTTC. This translates into CASSLAGGSHSYEQYF.

The chain couples TRBV2 to TRBJ2-7; the D gene is possibly TRBD2 (6 bases). Germline loops: CDR1 SNHLY, CDR2 FYNNEI. CDR3 length: 14 residues. Trimming shortened V by 3 bases and J by 3 bases, and 12 bases separated the two germline ends. The CDR3 is CASSEPSDHYEQYF. The CDR3 DNA reads TGTGCCAGCAGTGAGCCTAGCGACCACTACGAGCAGTACTTC.

The chain couples TRBV4-3 to TRBJ1-1; 8 bases fit TRBD1. The CDR3 totals 15 residues. After removal of 3 bases from V and 6 bases from J, the junction contained 9 bases not matched to a gene. The germline CDR1 and CDR2 sequences are LGHNA and YSLEER. As DNA, the CDR3 is TGCGCCAGCAGCCATCTAAGTGGGACAGGCGCTGAAGCTTTCTTT. Protein product: CASSHLSGTGAEAFF.

This rearrangement joins TRBV11-1 to TRBJ2-5; 10 nucleotides align to TRBD2. CDR1 SGHAT and CDR2 FQDESV come from the germline V gene (reference sequence). The CDR3 has 15 residues. With 4 bases clipped from V and 5 bases from J, the junction kept 7 bases outside the gene matches. Here the CDR3 reads CASSSGASGSETQYF. CDR3 in DNA: TGTGCCAGCAGCTCCGGGGCTAGCGGGAGCGAGACCCAGTACTTC. The full variable domain, in which reference TRBV11-1 and TRBJ2-5 provide the parts outside the CDR3, is EAEVAQSPRYKITEKSQAVAFWCDPISGHATLYWYRQILGQGPELLVQFQDESVVDDSQLPKDRFSAERLKGVDSTLKIQPAELGDSAMYLCASSSGASGSETQYFGPGTRLLVL.

The gene calls are TRBV4-3 and TRBJ1-2, with D possibly matching TRBD1 (6 bases). The V end was cut by 0 bases, the J end by 3 bases, with 11 bases between. Germline lookup yields CDR1 LGHNA and CDR2 YSLEER. This CDR3 is built from 15 residues. The CDR3 is CASSQEGGVDYGYTF. The CDR3 nucleotides are TGCGCCAGCAGCCAAGAGGGGGGCGTAGACTATGGCTACACCTTC.

The chain links TRBV12-3 or TRBV12-4 to TRBJ2-7; D is possibly TRBD1 (5 bases). The CDR3 extends over 13 amino acids. Trimming took off 8 bases at V and 3 bases at J, with 14 bases between the two ends. The CDR3, as DNA: TGTGCCAGCGGCCCAGGGTTTCACTACGAGCAGTACTTC. Its translation: CASGPGFHYEQYF.

The rearrangement joins TRBV7-9 to TRBJ2-7, with 7 bases identical to TRBD1. The ends lost 8 bases at V and 2 bases at J; junction bases unmatched: 3. CDR1 and CDR2 from the germline V gene are SEHNR and FQNEAQ (reference sequence). This CDR3 spans 12 amino acids. In nucleotides, the CDR3 is TGTGCCAGCGGACAGGCCACCTACGAGCAGTACTTC. Translated, it gives CASGQATYEQYF. Together with reference TRBV7-9 and TRBJ2-7, the CDR3 gives the full variable domain: DTGVSQNPRHKITKRGQNVTFRCDPISEHNRLYWYRQTLGQGPEFLTYFQNEAQLEKSRLLSDRFSAERPKGSFSTLEIQRTEQGDSAMYLCASGQATYEQYFGPGTRLTVT.

This clonotype was found a few times. The genes are TRBV27 and TRBJ2-1; TRBD1 matches 7 bases. The germline V gene has CDR1 MNHEY and CDR2 SMNVEV (reference sequence). The CDR3 runs 16 residues. After removal of 7 bases from V and 0 bases from J, the junction contained 9 bases not matched to a gene. CDR3 residues: CASMSGTVISYNEQFF. The DNA for the CDR3 is TGTGCCAGCATGTCCGGGACAGTCATCTCCTACAATGAGCAGTTCTTC.

CDR3 sequence: CASSFMIGTQGEQFF. CDR3 bases: TGCGCCAGCAGCTTTATGATAGGGACACAGGGTGAGCAGTTCTTC. The chain recombines TRBV5-1 with TRBJ2-1; TRBD1 is a possible D gene (6 bases). Germline assignment: CDR1 SGHRS and CDR2 YFSETQ. The CDR3 contains 15 residues. With 2 bases removed from V and 9 bases from J, the gap between germline ends came to 18 bases.

This clonotype was counted between two and nine times. V is TRBV6-2 or TRBV6-3 and J is TRBJ2-1; tentative D call: TRBD2 (5 bases). Trimming stripped 7 bases from V and 6 bases from J, with 16 bases between. The CDR3 is made up of 14 amino acids. Looked up from germline, CDR1 is MNHEY and CDR2 is SVGEGT. In DNA form, the CDR3 reads TGTGCCAGCACTCCCACCGGGGAGAGCAATGAGCAGTTCTTC. Protein product: CASTPTGESNEQFF.

The chain uses TRBV4-1 and TRBJ2-1; D call uncertain. Germline lookup yields CDR1 MGHRA and CDR2 YSYEKL. Trimming took 1 base from V and 4 from J, leaving 17 bases between them. The CDR3 has 17 amino acids. The DNA for the CDR3 is TGCGCCAGCAGCCAAGCGGTTGGAACGTACGAGTACAATGAGCAGTTCTTC. Protein sequence: CASSQAVGTYEYNEQFF.

This chain links TRBV19 with TRBJ2-1, with D perhaps matching TRBD1 (5 bases). V lost 0 bases to trimming and J lost 6 bases, with 9 bases between them. Germline V lookup: CDR1 LNHDA, CDR2 SQIVND (reference sequence). The CDR3 is 14 amino acids. The CDR3 DNA is TGTGCCAGTAGTATAGATCCCAGGGTCAATGAGCAGTTCTTC. Translated: CASSIDPRVNEQFF.

This clonotype was found many times. The V and J genes are TRBV10-2 and TRBJ2-7; no clear D gene. There are 11 residues in the CDR3. V was clipped by 2 bases and J by 3 bases, with 2 bases between them. The germline V gene has CDR1 WSHSY and CDR2 SAAADI. The CDR3 loop reads CASSEGYEQYF. CDR3 bases: TGCGCCAGCAGTGAGGGCTACGAGCAGTACTTC.

The V gene is TRBV5-3, the J gene TRBJ2-3; 10 bases are a match to TRBD1. TRBV5-3 is identified as an open reading frame with a role that is uncertain. J gave up 4 bases and V 1 base, and 6 bases lay outside the gene matches. This CDR3 comprises 16 residues. The CDR3 sequence: CARSLPRQGAADTQYF. CDR3 coding DNA: TGTGCCAGAAGCTTGCCTAGACAGGGGGCTGCAGATACGCAGTATTTT.

The chain links TRBV4-1 to TRBJ1-3; no clear D gene. Trimming removed 4 bases from V and 0 bases from J, with 19 bases in between. Looked up from germline, CDR1 is MGHRA and CDR2 is YSYEKL. The CDR3 has 18 amino acids. The CDR3 sequence is CASSPAPEHDFSGNTIYF. In DNA, the CDR3 is TGCGCCAGCAGCCCTGCCCCAGAGCACGACTTCTCTGGAAACACCATATATTTT.

This chain links TRBV11-2 with TRBJ2-7; a weak D match, TRBD2 (5 bases). Trimming shortened V by 5 bases and J by 3 bases, and 14 bases separated the two germline ends. Germline V gene data show CDR1 as SGHAT and CDR2 as FQNNGV. The CDR3 is 14 amino acids. DNA for the CDR3: TGTGCCAGCAGCGCCCGGACTCCTAACTACGAGCAGTACTTC. This encodes CASSARTPNYEQYF.

This clonotype appeared a few times. The rearrangement links TRBV3-1 to TRBJ2-1; D gene ambiguous. Germline CDR1 is LGHDT and CDR2 is YNNKEL (reference sequence). The CDR3 sequence is 21 residues long. V shed 1 base and J shed 5 bases, with 30 bases lying between them. The CDR3 loop is CASSQVMWDRAASRLHNEQFF. CDR3 nucleotide sequence: TGTGCCAGCAGCCAAGTCATGTGGGATCGGGCAGCCAGCCGATTACACAATGAGCAGTTCTTC.

V gene TRBV5-1 combines with J gene TRBJ1-6; 8 nucleotides agree with TRBD1. With V trimmed by 2 bases and J by 5 bases, 3 bases remained unmatched. The CDR3 contains 15 residues. Germline V gives CDR1 SGHRS, CDR2 YFSETQ. CDR3 in amino acids: CASSLQQGDNSPLHF. CDR3 in DNA: TGCGCCAGCAGCTTACAACAGGGGGATAATTCACCCCTCCACTTT.

This clonotype occurred a few times. Its ends do not fully match the called genes, so a read error is possible. The chain couples TRBV4-1 to TRBJ2-7; 7 bases map to TRBD1. This CDR3 contains 15 residues. Germline values: CDR1 MGHRA, CDR2 YSYEKL. The CDR3, as DNA: TGCGCCAGCAGTCAAGACAGGGCCAGCTCCTACGAGCAGTACTTC. Protein product: CASSQDRASSYEQYF.

This clonotype was seen more than once but under ten times. This chain joins TRBV7-9 and TRBJ2-2, with 7 bases that match TRBD2. J gave up 5 bases and V 0 bases, and 3 bases lay outside the gene matches. CDR3 size: 15 residues. Germline V CDR1 and CDR2: SEHNR, FQNEAQ (reference sequence). The CDR3 here is CASSLAAGETGELFF. The DNA of the CDR3 is TGTGCCAGCAGCTTAGCCGCGGGAGAGACCGGGGAGCTGTTTTTT. Using reference TRBV7-9 and TRBJ2-2 for the parts outside the CDR3, the full variable domain is DTGVSQNPRHKITKRGQNVTFRCDPISEHNRLYWYRQTLGQGPEFLTYFQNEAQLEKSRLLSDRFSAERPKGSFSTLEIQRTEQGDSAMYLCASSLAAGETGELFFGEGSRLTVL.

Many counts were recorded for this clonotype. Mismatch with germline at one junction end may stem from a read error. The chain carries TRBV12-3 or TRBV12-4 and TRBJ1-1, with TRBD1 as a possible D gene (5 bases). The CDR3 spans 14 residues. The CDR3 DNA reads as TGTGCCAGCAGCCGACGGGACCTGAAGACTGAAGCTTTCTTT. It encodes CASSRRDLKTEAFF.

A few counts support this clonotype. This rearrangement joins TRBV5-6 to TRBJ2-5; D may match TRBD1 or TRBD2 (5 bases each). Per germline, CDR1 SGHDT and CDR2 YYEEEE. V lost 0 bases, J lost 3 bases, and 9 bases lay in between. The CDR3 covers 14 residues. CDR3 nucleotides: TGTGCCAGCAGCTTGGCCGGGACCAAAGAGACCCAGTACTTC. Translation gives CASSLAGTKETQYF.